Shown below are 18 T cell receptor beta chains from a single sample sequenced in a study of shared clonotypes between healthy human individuals. TCRdb's copy holds only in-frame clones and misses some; the assay was immunoSEQ multiplex PCR. The profile shows under 2,500,000 clones, approximately 95% of them singletons. Sequenced sample: naive CD4+ T cells sorted from blood. Specified subset: CD45RA+ positively selected. The receptors were sampled from a man aged 18 to 29 in good health.

This clone has only one observation. The chain couples TRBV6-6 to TRBJ2-1, with D possibly called TRBD1 or TRBD2 (6 bases each). Germline V gene data show CDR1 as MNHNY and CDR2 as SVGAGI (reference sequence). V shed 6 bases and J shed 8 bases, with 14 bases lying between them. The CDR3 runs 13 residues. The CDR3 region has the DNA TGTGCCAGCAGCACGCCCGGGGGCGATGAGCAGTTCTTC. The encoded protein is CASSTPGGDEQFF.

The rearrangement uses TRBV30 and TRBJ1-2; D may be TRBD1 (5 bases). The CDR3 sequence is 16 residues long. Germline assignment: CDR1 GTSNPN and CDR2 SVGIG (reference sequence). The V gene lost 5 bases and the J gene lost 6 bases, with 25 bases spanning the gap. The CDR3 region is CAWEPSWGGGSNGYTF. In DNA form, the CDR3 reads TGTGCCTGGGAGCCCTCTTGGGGGGGAGGATCAAATGGCTACACCTTC.

V and J are TRBV15 and TRBJ1-3; no definite D call. CDR1 is LNHNV, CDR2 YYDKDF, per germline (reference sequence). The CDR3 is 12 amino acids. The V end lost 8 bases, the J end lost 4 bases, and 9 bases lay between the germline ends. The CDR3 DNA reads as TGTGCCACCCAGCAAGTAGGAAACACCATATATTTT. Encoded protein: CATQQVGNTIYF.

The J gene is TRBJ2-7, the V gene TRBV15; 9 nucleotides agree with TRBD1. The germline V gene has CDR1 LNHNV and CDR2 YYDKDF (reference sequence). CDR3 length: 16 residues. The ends lost 0 bases at V and 1 base at J; junction bases unmatched: 4. The CDR3 region is CATSRDPGQGSYEQYF. As DNA, the CDR3 is TGTGCCACCAGCAGAGACCCGGGACAGGGTTCCTACGAGCAGTACTTC.

V is TRBV29-1 and J is TRBJ2-5; D is undetermined. Germline values: CDR1 SQVTM, CDR2 ANQGSEA. This CDR3 comprises 13 residues. Trimming took 4 bases from V and 4 from J, leaving 13 bases between them. Written as DNA, the CDR3 is TGCAGCGTTGGTAGCCCCGAAAGAGAGACCCAGTACTTC. It encodes CSVGSPERETQYF.

Worth noting for this clone: The sample carries other DNA sequences with the same CDR3. The chain employs TRBV6-5 and TRBJ2-1; 9 nucleotides match TRBD2. Trimming took 3 bases from V and 4 from J; bases not matched to a gene: 4. The CDR3 covers 15 residues. Germline assignment: CDR1 MNHEY and CDR2 SVGAGI. In DNA form, the CDR3 reads TGTGCCAGCAGTTATTCGCTAGCGGGATACAATGAGCAGTTCTTC. This translates into CASSYSLAGYNEQFF.

This clone is a singleton in its sample. The gene calls are TRBV7-2 and TRBJ2-3; a weak D match, TRBD1 (6 bases). This CDR3 is built from 19 residues. With 6 bases removed from V and 0 bases from J, the gap between germline ends came to 25 bases. Germline CDR1 SGHTA, CDR2 FQGNSA. CDR3 protein: CASSQNAVYGGKSTDTQYF. The DNA of the CDR3 is TGTGCCAGCAGTCAAAACGCGGTATATGGGGGCAAGAGCACAGATACGCAGTATTTT.

CDR3 loop: CASSSVGDYEQYF. The CDR3 DNA is TGTGCCAGCAGTTCGGTCGGGGACTACGAGCAGTACTTC. The rearrangement uses TRBV6-5 and TRBJ2-7; tentative D call: TRBD2 (5 bases). The CDR3 length is 13 residues. Trimming shortened V by 4 bases and J by 3 bases, and 10 bases separated the two germline ends. Germline V gives CDR1 MNHEY, CDR2 SVGAGI.

This chain joins TRBV5-1 and TRBJ2-3, with 8 bases lining up with TRBD1. The CDR3 covers 17 residues. Germline assignment: CDR1 SGHRS and CDR2 YFSETQ. V was pared by 1 base and J by 3 bases, with 10 bases of the junction left unmatched. The CDR3 here is CASSLIGRTGGTDTQYF. The CDR3, as DNA: TGCGCCAGCAGCTTGATAGGTCGTACAGGGGGTACAGATACGCAGTATTTT. Drawing the rest from reference TRBV5-1 and TRBJ2-3, the complete variable domain is KAGVTQTPRYLIKTRGQQVTLSCSPISGHRSVSWYQQTPGQGLQFLFEYFSETQRNKGNFPGRFSGRQFSNSRSEMNVSTLELGDSALYLCASSLIGRTGGTDTQYFGPGTRLTVL.

This chain joins TRBV5-1 and TRBJ2-3; unclear D gene. CDR1 and CDR2 from the germline V gene are SGHRS and YFSETQ. The CDR3 has 14 residues. Trimming removed 4 bases from V and 6 bases from J, with 15 bases in between. CDR3 bases: TGCGCCAGCAGCACTCGAGGAGATGGGGATACGCAGTATTTT. Its translation: CASSTRGDGDTQYF. The complete variable domain, with remaining parts taken from reference TRBV5-1 and TRBJ2-3, reads KAGVTQTPRYLIKTRGQQVTLSCSPISGHRSVSWYQQTPGQGLQFLFEYFSETQRNKGNFPGRFSGRQFSNSRSEMNVSTLELGDSALYLCASSTRGDGDTQYFGPGTRLTVL.

This clone was seen just once. The chain joins TRBV7-9 to TRBJ2-5; D is unresolved. The CDR3 runs 12 residues. Germline assignment: CDR1 SEHNR and CDR2 FQNEAQ (reference sequence). The V end was cut by 3 bases, the J end by 5 bases, with 7 bases between. The CDR3 sequence is CASSFNVETQYF. CDR3 in DNA: TGTGCCAGCAGCTTTAACGTGGAGACCCAGTACTTC.

The chain has TRBV14 and TRBJ2-1; 9 positions match TRBD2. Looked up from germline, CDR1 is SGHDN and CDR2 is FVKESK. The CDR3 has 14 amino acids. Trimming removed 2 bases from V and 12 bases from J; junction bases left unmatched: 8. The CDR3 DNA reads as TGTGCCAGCAGCCAACTAGCGGGAATGGAGTTGCAGTTCTTC. As protein: CASSQLAGMELQFF.

The rearrangement uses TRBV5-4 and TRBJ1-6, with D maybe TRBD1 (6 bases). The V gene lost 2 bases and the J gene lost 6 bases, with 12 bases spanning the gap. Germline V gives CDR1 SGHNT, CDR2 YYREEE (reference sequence). The CDR3 length is 15 residues. The CDR3 is CASSLPTGPNSPLHF. The CDR3 nucleotides read TGTGCCAGCAGCTTACCGACAGGTCCTAATTCACCCCTCCACTTT.

This chain joins TRBV4-3 and TRBJ1-2, with D perhaps TRBD1 (5 bases). Trimming stripped 0 bases from V and 6 bases from J, with 14 bases between. The CDR3 is made up of 15 amino acids. Per the germline V gene, CDR1 is LGHNA and CDR2 is YSLEER. The DNA for the CDR3 is TGCGCCAGCAGCCAAGATCATGCAGGGAGGAATGGCTACACCTTC. Translating it yields CASSQDHAGRNGYTF.

The V and J genes are TRBV4-1 and TRBJ2-1, with TRBD1 identical over 9 bases. This CDR3 is 14 amino acids long. Trimming cost V 3 bases and J 8 bases; bases outside gene matches: 5. Germline V CDR1 and CDR2: MGHRA, YSYEKL. The CDR3 DNA is TGCGCCAGCAGCCACGCGGACAGGGGCGATGAGCAGTTCTTC. Residues: CASSHADRGDEQFF.

The V call is TRBV6-1, the J call TRBJ1-5; D gene ambiguous. The CDR3 spans 16 residues. V was trimmed by 0 bases and J by 4 bases, leaving 13 bases between them. Germline CDR1 MNHNS, CDR2 SASEGT. In DNA form, the CDR3 reads TGTGCCAGCAGTGAAGCTATTTTTCCGCCTAATCAGCCCCAGCATTTT. Protein sequence: CASSEAIFPPNQPQHF.

On this clone: Sequence at one end of the junction differs from germline and may be a read error. The chain carries TRBV7-7 and TRBJ2-1, with 8 bases identical to TRBD2. CDR1 is SSHAT and CDR2 is FNYEAQ in the germline V gene (reference sequence). The CDR3 totals 16 residues. CDR3 sequence: CASSLLRTSHPAEQFF. For the CDR3, the DNA is TGTGCTAGCAGCTTATTGAGGACTAGCCATCCGGCTGAGCAGTTCTTC. The full variable domain, with the rest looked up from reference TRBV7-7 and TRBJ2-1, is GAGVSQSPRYKVTKRGQDVTLRCDPISSHATLYWYQQALGQGPEFLTYFNYEAQPDKSGLPSDRFSAERPEGSISTLTIQRTEQRDSAMYRCASSLLRTSHPAEQFFGPGTRLTVL.

This clone has a single count. Other DNA sequences in this sample translate to the same CDR3. V usage is TRBV6-5 and J usage is TRBJ2-5, with no clear D. V lost 0 bases, J lost 2 bases, and 7 bases lay in between. The germline gives CDR1 MNHEY, CDR2 SVGAGI. This CDR3 is 14 amino acids long. This CDR3 reads CASSYSSLQETQYF. In nucleotides, the CDR3 is TGTGCCAGCAGTTACTCGTCCCTACAAGAGACCCAGTACTTC.